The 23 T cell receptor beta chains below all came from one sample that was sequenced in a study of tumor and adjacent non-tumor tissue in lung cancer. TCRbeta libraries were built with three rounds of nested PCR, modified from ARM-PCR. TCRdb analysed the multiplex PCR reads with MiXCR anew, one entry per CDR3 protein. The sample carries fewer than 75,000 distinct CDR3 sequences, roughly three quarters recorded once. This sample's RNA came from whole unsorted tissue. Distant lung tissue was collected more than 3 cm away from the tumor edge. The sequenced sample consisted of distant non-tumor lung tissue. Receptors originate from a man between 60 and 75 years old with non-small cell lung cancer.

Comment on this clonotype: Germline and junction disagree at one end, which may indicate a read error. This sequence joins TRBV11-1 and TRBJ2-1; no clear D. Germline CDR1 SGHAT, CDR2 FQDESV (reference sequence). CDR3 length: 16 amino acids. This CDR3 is CTSSLAHEIGMNKQFF. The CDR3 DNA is TGTACCAGCAGCTTAGCTCATGAGATTGGGATGAATAAGCAGTTCTTC.

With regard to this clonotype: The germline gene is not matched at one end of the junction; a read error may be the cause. The CDR3 region is CDSGSFDITYGYTF. CDR3 sequence (DNA): TGTGACAGCGGGTCCTTCGACATCACCTATGGATACACCTTC. V and J are TRBV6-6 and TRBJ1-2; no clear D. CDR3 length equals 14 residues. Per germline, CDR1 MNHNY and CDR2 SVGAGI (reference sequence).

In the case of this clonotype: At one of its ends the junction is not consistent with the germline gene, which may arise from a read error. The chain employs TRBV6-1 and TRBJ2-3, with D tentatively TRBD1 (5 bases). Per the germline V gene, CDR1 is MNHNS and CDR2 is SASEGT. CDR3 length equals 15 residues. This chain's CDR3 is CASSVLQDSTGTQYF. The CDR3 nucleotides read TGTGCCAGCAGTGTACTTCAGGATAGCACAGGTACGCAGTATTTT.

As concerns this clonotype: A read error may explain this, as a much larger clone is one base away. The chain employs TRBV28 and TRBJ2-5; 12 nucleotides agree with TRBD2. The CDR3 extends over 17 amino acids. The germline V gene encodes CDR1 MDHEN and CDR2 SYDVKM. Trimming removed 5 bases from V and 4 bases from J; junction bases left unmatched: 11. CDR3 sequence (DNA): TGTGCCAGCAGTCTCTCCTTACTAGCGGGAGGAGGAGAGACCCAGTACTTC. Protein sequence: CASSLSLLAGGGETQYF.

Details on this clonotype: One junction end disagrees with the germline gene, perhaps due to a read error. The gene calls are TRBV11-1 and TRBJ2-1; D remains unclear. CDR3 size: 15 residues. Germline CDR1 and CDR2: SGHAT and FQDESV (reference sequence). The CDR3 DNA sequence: TGTGCCAACAGCCCCGCAAGGGTGTTGCACGATGAGCAGTTCTTC. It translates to CANSPARVLHDEQFF.

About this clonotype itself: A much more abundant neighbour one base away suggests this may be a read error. The CDR3 spells CASKTGGETGELLF. CDR3 nucleotide sequence: TGCGCCAGCAAGACAGGGGGCGAAACCGGGGAGCTGTTATTT. The V gene is TRBV5-1, the J gene TRBJ2-2; TRBD1 aligns across 10 bases. There are 14 residues in the CDR3. Germline V gene sequence: CDR1 SGHRS, CDR2 YFSETQ.

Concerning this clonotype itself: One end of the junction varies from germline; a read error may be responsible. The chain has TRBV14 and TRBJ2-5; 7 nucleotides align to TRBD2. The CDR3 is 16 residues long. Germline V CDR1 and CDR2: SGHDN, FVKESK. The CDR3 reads CDSSRWTNGRQGTQYF. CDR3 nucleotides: TGTGACAGCAGCCGCTGGACTAACGGGAGGCAAGGGACCCAGTACTTC.

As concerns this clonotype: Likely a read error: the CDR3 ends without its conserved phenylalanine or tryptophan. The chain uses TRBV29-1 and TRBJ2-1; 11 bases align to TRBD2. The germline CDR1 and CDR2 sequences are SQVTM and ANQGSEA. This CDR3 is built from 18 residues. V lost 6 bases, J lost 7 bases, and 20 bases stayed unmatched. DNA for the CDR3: TGCAGCGTCCCCGGGGCAGGGCAAACTAGCGGGAGTTTAAATGAGCAGTTCATC. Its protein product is CSVPGAGQTSGSLNEQFI.

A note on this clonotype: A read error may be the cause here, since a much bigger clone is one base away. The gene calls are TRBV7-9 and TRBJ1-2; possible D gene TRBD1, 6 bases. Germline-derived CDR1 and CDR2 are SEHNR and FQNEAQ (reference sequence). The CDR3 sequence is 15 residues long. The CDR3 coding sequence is TGTGCCAACAGCTTAGCGAGGCCAGGGGTGAATGGCTACACCTTC. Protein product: CANSLARPGVNGYTF.

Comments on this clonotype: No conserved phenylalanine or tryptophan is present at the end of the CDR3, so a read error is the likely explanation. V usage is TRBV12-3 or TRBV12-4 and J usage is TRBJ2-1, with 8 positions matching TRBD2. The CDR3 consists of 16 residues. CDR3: CASTSSGSGSYNEQFS. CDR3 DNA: TGTGCAAGCACCTCAAGCGGGAGTGGCTCCTACAATGAGCAGTTCTCC.

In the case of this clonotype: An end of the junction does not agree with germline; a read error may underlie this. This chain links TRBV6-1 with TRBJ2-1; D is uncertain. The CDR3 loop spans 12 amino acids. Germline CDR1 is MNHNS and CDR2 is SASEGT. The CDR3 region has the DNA TGTGCCTGCAGTCGGAATTACAATGAGCGGTTCTTC. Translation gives CACSRNYNERFF.

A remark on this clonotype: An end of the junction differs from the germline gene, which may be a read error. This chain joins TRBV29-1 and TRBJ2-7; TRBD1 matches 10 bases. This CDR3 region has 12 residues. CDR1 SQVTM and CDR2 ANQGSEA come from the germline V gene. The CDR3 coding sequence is TGCAGTGTTGGGACAGGGGTCTACGAGCAGTACTTC. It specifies CSVGTGVYEQYF.

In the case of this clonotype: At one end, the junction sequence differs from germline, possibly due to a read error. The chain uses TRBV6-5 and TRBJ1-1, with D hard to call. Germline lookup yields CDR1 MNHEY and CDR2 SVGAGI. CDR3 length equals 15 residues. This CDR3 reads CDSSNGAQVSTEAFF. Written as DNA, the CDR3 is TGTGACAGCAGTAACGGCGCTCAGGTGTCCACTGAAGCTTTCTTT.

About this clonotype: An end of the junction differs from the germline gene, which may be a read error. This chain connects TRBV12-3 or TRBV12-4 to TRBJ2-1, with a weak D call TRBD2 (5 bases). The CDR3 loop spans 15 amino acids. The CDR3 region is CASSFPQRHHSERFF. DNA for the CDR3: TGCGCCAGCAGTTTCCCTCAGCGGCACCACAGTGAGCGGTTCTTC.

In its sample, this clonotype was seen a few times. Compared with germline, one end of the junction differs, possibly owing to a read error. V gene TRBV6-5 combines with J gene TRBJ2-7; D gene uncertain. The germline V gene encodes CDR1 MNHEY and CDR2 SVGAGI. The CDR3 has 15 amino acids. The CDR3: CASGYSRCETAEQYF. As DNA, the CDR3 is TGTGCCAGCGGTTACTCGAGGTGCGAGACGGCCGAGCAGTACTTC.

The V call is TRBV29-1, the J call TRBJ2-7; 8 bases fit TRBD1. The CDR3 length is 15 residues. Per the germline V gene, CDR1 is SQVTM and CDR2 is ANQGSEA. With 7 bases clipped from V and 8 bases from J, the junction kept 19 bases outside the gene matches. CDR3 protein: CSATREGQGSHKQYF. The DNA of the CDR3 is TGCAGCGCAACAAGGGAAGGACAGGGTTCCCACAAGCAGTACTTC.

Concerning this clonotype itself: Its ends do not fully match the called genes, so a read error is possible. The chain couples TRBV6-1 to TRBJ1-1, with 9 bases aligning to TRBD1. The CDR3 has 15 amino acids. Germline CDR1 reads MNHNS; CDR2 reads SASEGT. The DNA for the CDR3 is TGTGCCAGCAGTGGGGACAGGGTAGGGAACGCTGAAGCTTACTTT. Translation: CASSGDRVGNAEAYF.

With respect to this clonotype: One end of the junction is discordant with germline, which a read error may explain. CDR3 sequence reads: CGSRRYTSSYEQYF. CDR3 sequence (DNA): TGTGGCAGCAGACGGTACACGAGCTCCTACGAGCAGTACTTC. The genes are TRBV6-6 and TRBJ2-7; D remains unclear. Germline V gene lookup returns CDR1 MNHNY and CDR2 SVGAGI (reference sequence). The CDR3 runs to 14 residues.

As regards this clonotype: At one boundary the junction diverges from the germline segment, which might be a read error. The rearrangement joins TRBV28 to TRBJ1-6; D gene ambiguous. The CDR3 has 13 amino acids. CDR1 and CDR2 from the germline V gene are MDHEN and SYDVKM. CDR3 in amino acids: CASRLSELSPLHF. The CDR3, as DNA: TGTGCCAGCAGATTATCCGAACTTTCACCCCTCCACTTT. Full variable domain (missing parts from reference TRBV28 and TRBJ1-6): DVKVTQSSRYLVKRTGEKVFLECVQDMDHENMFWYRQDPGLGLRLIYFSYDVKMKEKGDIPEGYSVSREKKERFSLILESASTNQTSMYLCASRLSELSPLHFGNGTRLTVT.

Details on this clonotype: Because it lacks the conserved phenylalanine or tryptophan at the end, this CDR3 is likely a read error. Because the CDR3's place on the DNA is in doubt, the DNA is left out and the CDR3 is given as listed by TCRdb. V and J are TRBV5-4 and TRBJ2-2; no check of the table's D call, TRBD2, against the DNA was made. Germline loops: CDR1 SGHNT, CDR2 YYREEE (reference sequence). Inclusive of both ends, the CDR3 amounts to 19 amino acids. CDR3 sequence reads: CASSIGVGGGTAGAWEVFS.

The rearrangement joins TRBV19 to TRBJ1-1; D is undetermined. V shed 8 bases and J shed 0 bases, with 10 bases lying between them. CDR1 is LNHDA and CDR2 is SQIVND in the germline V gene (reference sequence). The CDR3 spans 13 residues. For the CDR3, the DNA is TGTGCCAGTGATCGGCGAATGAACACTGAAGCTTTCTTT. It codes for CASDRRMNTEAFF.

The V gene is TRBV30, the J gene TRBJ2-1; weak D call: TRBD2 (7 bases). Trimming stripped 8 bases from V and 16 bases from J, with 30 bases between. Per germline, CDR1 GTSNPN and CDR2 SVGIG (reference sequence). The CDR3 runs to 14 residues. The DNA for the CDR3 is TGTGCCCCGATCGACCTAGCGGAGGGGGGTGAGCTATTCTTC. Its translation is CAPIDLAEGGELFF.

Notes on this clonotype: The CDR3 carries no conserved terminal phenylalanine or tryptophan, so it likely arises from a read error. The CDR3 spells CASSFPQRDHIDQFL. The CDR3 coding sequence is TGTGCCAGTAGTTTCCCTCAGCGGGACCACATTGATCAGTTCCTC. V is TRBV12-3 or TRBV12-4 and J is TRBJ2-1, with 7 bases matching TRBD2. The CDR3 loop spans 15 amino acids.